This record covers a single T cell receptor (beta chain). Its antigen is undetermined. This sample is drawn from a study of CD8+ T cells in alopecia areata. The V gene end was trimmed by 4 bases and the J gene end by 4 bases; junction bases not matched to a gene: 16. Germline loops: CDR1 SGDLS, CDR2 YYNGEE. The CDR3 contains 17 residues. Investigators isolated RNA and reverse transcribed it into cDNA to act as the sequencing template. Data came from immunoSEQ multiplex PCR; TCRdb stores just in-frame clones and leaves some out. Of roughly 200,000 clones in the sample, about 55% were seen once. Study-wide results and limits: Under tofacitinib, numerous expanded lesional clonotypes remained detectable in scalp and blood.

The treatment was: oral pan-JAK inhibitor, 5-10 mg twice daily. The receptor's source is a human donor with alopecia areata. The chain carries TRBV9 and TRBJ1-2, with 7 bases matching TRBD1. Here the sequenced sample was CD8+ T cells sorted from blood, taken at week 24, from a patient treated with tofacitinib. The CDR3 region has the DNA TGTGCCAGCAGCACTCAAGATCGACAGGGAAGCGGCTATGGCTACACCTTC. It yields the protein CASSTQDRQGSGYGYTF.